Listed here are 20 T cell receptor beta chains from one sample, sequenced in a study of shared clonotypes between healthy human individuals. Libraries were prepared by immunoSEQ multiplex PCR; TCRdb keeps only in-frame clonotypes and omits some of them. In the table there are some 480,000 clones, 79% of which are singletons. The sample taken for sequencing was PBMCs. Receptors originate from a woman between 40 and 55 years old in good health. Some clones in this sample may be carry-over from other donors' samples.

The chain links TRBV14 to TRBJ1-1; TRBD1 might be the D (6 bases). V lost 7 bases and J lost 5, with 14 bases in between. Germline loops: CDR1 SGHDN, CDR2 FVKESK. The CDR3 length is 13 residues. CDR3: CASTGAGRTEAFF. The CDR3 DNA is TGTGCCAGCACGGGGGCAGGTCGGACTGAAGCTTTCTTT.

The chain recombines TRBV7-2 with TRBJ2-7; D gene uncertain. CDR1 and CDR2 (germline): SGHTA, FQGNSA. The CDR3 is made up of 14 amino acids. V shed 3 bases and J shed 2 bases, with 11 bases lying between them. This chain's CDR3 is CASSLSRAAYEQYF. The CDR3 DNA reads as TGTGCCAGCAGCTTGTCTAGGGCAGCCTACGAGCAGTACTTC.

This rearrangement joins TRBV10-3 to TRBJ1-2; D uncertain. The CDR3 contains 12 residues. Germline loops: CDR1 ENHRY, CDR2 SYGVKD. The V end was cut by 3 bases, the J end by 5 bases, with 7 bases between. The CDR3 DNA is TGTGCCATCAGTGATATAGATTATGGCTACACCTTC. Its protein is CAISDIDYGYTF.

J is TRBJ2-7 and V is TRBV5-5; 11 bases agree with TRBD2. CDR3 size: 15 residues. Germline lookup yields CDR1 SGHKS and CDR2 YYEKEE (reference sequence). Unmatched junction bases numbered 11, after V lost 6 bases and J lost 6 bases. The CDR3 sequence is CASIHIGTSGSEQYF. The CDR3 DNA sequence: TGTGCCAGCATCCACATTGGTACTAGCGGGAGCGAGCAGTACTTC. The full variable domain, completed using reference TRBV5-5 and TRBJ2-7, is DAGVTQSPTHLIKTRGQQVTLRCSPISGHKSVSWYQQVLGQGPQFIFQYYEKEERGRGNFPDRFSARQFPNYSSELNVNALLLGDSALYLCASIHIGTSGSEQYFGPGTRLTVT.

The gene calls are TRBV27 and TRBJ1-5; D uncertain. V shed 0 bases and J shed 7 bases, with 13 bases lying between them. Per the germline V gene, CDR1 is MNHEY and CDR2 is SMNVEV (reference sequence). The CDR3 contains 15 residues. The CDR3 DNA sequence: TGTGCCAGCAGTTTATCTAGGACTGAGAGACAGCCCCAGCATTTT. It encodes CASSLSRTERQPQHF.

This chain links TRBV6-1 with TRBJ2-1; D gene uncertain. Per germline, CDR1 MNHNS and CDR2 SASEGT. CDR3 length equals 11 residues. V was pared by 0 bases and J by 15 bases, with 9 bases between. Here the CDR3 reads CASSEARPGFF. DNA of the CDR3: TGTGCCAGCAGTGAAGCACGGCCCGGGTTCTTC.

V gene TRBV9 combines with J gene TRBJ2-3; a weak D match, TRBD2 (5 bases). CDR3 length: 12 amino acids. V was shortened by 1 base and J by 8 bases, with 8 bases between the two germline ends. Germline V gene lookup returns CDR1 SGDLS and CDR2 YYNGEE. CDR3 DNA: TGTGCCAGCAGCGTAAGCGGCTTTACGCAGTATTTT. Protein sequence: CASSVSGFTQYF.

V and J are TRBV6-6 and TRBJ1-2; D might be TRBD1 (5 bases). The CDR3 contains 13 residues. Germline CDR1 and CDR2: MNHNY and SVGAGI (reference sequence). Trimming shortened V by 0 bases and J by 8 bases, and 10 bases separated the two germline ends. The CDR3 loop reads CASSYSNGGGYTF. The CDR3 DNA follows: TGTGCCAGCAGTTACTCGAACGGGGGAGGCTACACCTTC.

This clone has just a few counts. The chain uses TRBV7-3 and TRBJ1-2; 7 bases are a match to TRBD1. CDR3 size: 13 residues. With V trimmed by 5 bases and J by 8 bases, 8 bases remained unmatched. Germline lookup yields CDR1 SGHTA and CDR2 FQGTGA. The CDR3 reads CASSPTGFDGYTF. CDR3 nucleotides: TGTGCCAGCAGCCCGACAGGGTTTGACGGCTACACCTTC.

A single count supports this clone. This chain joins TRBV20-1 and TRBJ2-3; D might be TRBD1 (5 bases). V lost 6 bases, J lost 6 bases, and 10 bases lay in between. The CDR3 is 11 amino acids. In germline, CDR1 is DFQATT, CDR2 SNEGSKA (reference sequence). The CDR3 region is CSALTADTQYF. The CDR3 DNA sequence: TGCAGTGCACTGACAGCGGATACGCAGTATTTT.

CDR3 region: CASSLRGQGLGEQYF. The DNA for the CDR3 is TGTGCCAGCAGTTTAAGGGGGCAGGGTCTGGGGGAGCAGTACTTC. V and J are TRBV27 and TRBJ2-7, with TRBD1 matching 7 bases. Germline V gene sequence: CDR1 MNHEY, CDR2 SMNVEV (reference sequence). This CDR3 contains 15 residues. Trimming took 2 bases from V and 7 from J; bases not matched to a gene: 11.

The chain has TRBV5-1 and TRBJ1-1, with D perhaps matching TRBD1 (5 bases). In germline, CDR1 is SGHRS, CDR2 YFSETQ. The CDR3 loop spans 15 amino acids. V lost 0 bases and J 0 bases, leaving 9 bases between the germline ends. The CDR3: CASSLVGGMNTEAFF. The CDR3, as DNA: TGCGCCAGCAGCTTGGTGGGGGGAATGAACACTGAAGCTTTCTTT.

The rearrangement uses TRBV7-2 and TRBJ2-3; no clear D. The CDR3 extends over 13 amino acids. Germline V gene sequence: CDR1 SGHTA, CDR2 FQGNSA. V was shortened by 1 base and J by 5 bases, with 7 bases between the two germline ends. CDR3 sequence reads: CASSLGTKDTQYF. In nucleotides, the CDR3 is TGTGCCAGCAGCTTAGGGACGAAAGATACGCAGTATTTT. The full variable domain, its missing parts supplied by reference TRBV7-2 and TRBJ2-3, is GAGVSQSPSNKVTEKGKDVELRCDPISGHTALYWYRQSLGQGLEFLIYFQGNSAPDKSGLPSDRFSAERTGGSVSTLTIQRTQQEDSAVYLCASSLGTKDTQYFGPGTRLTVL.

The J gene is TRBJ2-2, the V gene TRBV5-4, with 9 bases identical to TRBD2. Germline assignment: CDR1 SGHNT and CDR2 YYREEE (reference sequence). V trimming: 4 bases; J trimming: 7 bases; junction bases outside the gene matches: 8. The CDR3 is made up of 15 amino acids. CDR3 residues: CASSRGGAPIGELFF. In nucleotides, the CDR3 is TGTGCCAGCAGCCGCGGGGGGGCGCCGATCGGGGAGCTGTTTTTT.

V gene TRBV5-1 combines with J gene TRBJ2-7, with 10 bases aligning to TRBD2. There are 16 residues in the CDR3. From germline, CDR1 is SGHRS and CDR2 YFSETQ. Trimming took 0 bases from V and 7 from J; bases not matched to a gene: 10. The CDR3 is CASSLARPSGRDEQYF. The CDR3 DNA reads TGCGCCAGCAGCTTGGCGCGGCCTAGCGGGAGAGATGAGCAGTACTTC.

This clone was counted only a few times. The CDR3 sequence is CASSLAPVAYEQYF. CDR3 sequence (DNA): TGTGCCAGCAGTTTGGCCCCCGTGGCCTACGAGCAGTACTTC. The chain joins TRBV27 to TRBJ2-7, with unresolved D. The CDR3 is 14 amino acids. Trimming shortened V by 3 bases and J by 2 bases, and 11 bases separated the two germline ends. Germline V CDR1 and CDR2: MNHEY, SMNVEV (reference sequence).

The genes are TRBV18 and TRBJ2-7; TRBD2 matches 7 bases. The CDR3 contains 16 residues. The germline CDR1 and CDR2 sequences are KGHSH and LQKENI. V lost 5 bases to trimming and J lost 5 bases; unmatched junction nucleotides: 15. The CDR3 spells CASSYSGLRENDEQYF. The CDR3 DNA is TGTGCCAGCTCATATAGCGGGCTAAGGGAAAACGACGAGCAGTACTTC.

Of note for this clone: Mismatch with germline at one junction end may stem from a read error. The same CDR3 is also encoded by other DNA sequences in this sample. This sequence joins TRBV30 and TRBJ2-7, with TRBD1 as a possible D gene (5 bases). Germline V gene lookup returns CDR1 GTSNPN and CDR2 SVGIG (reference sequence). This CDR3 has 13 amino acids. The CDR3 loop reads CAWSLDMSYEQYF. CDR3 DNA: TGTGCCTGGAGTCTGGACATGAGCTACGAACAGTACTTC.

The CDR3 DNA reads as TGTGCCAGCAGCATAAGACTAGCGCTTTCCTACAATGAGCAGTTCTTC. Translating gives CASSIRLALSYNEQFF. The chain carries TRBV27 and TRBJ2-1; 8 bases agree with TRBD2. CDR3 length equals 16 residues. Germline values: CDR1 MNHEY, CDR2 SMNVEV (reference sequence). The junction had 8 bases not matched to a gene; V was cut back by 6 bases and J by 1 base.

Note on this clone: This specimen includes other DNA sequences encoding the same CDR3. This sequence joins TRBV7-2 and TRBJ2-5, with D perhaps TRBD2 (5 bases). From germline, CDR1 is SGHTA and CDR2 FQGNSA. This CDR3 contains 14 residues. The V and J ends lost 3 bases and 2 bases respectively, with 10 bases between them. Here the CDR3 reads CASSLSGGQETQYF. In DNA, the CDR3 is TGTGCCAGCAGCTTGAGCGGCGGACAAGAGACCCAGTACTTC.